These 24 T cell receptor beta chains came from one sample sequenced in a study of OX40 agonist ivuxolimab in advanced cancers. Data came from immunoSEQ multiplex PCR; TCRdb stores just in-frame clones and leaves some out. The top ten clones hold 0.72% of a sample with approximately 88,000 clones, roughly 90% of them seen once. This sample comprised CD4+ or CD8+ T cells sorted from blood, obtained in a trial of the OX40 agonist ivuxolimab. The receptors were sampled from an adult with an advanced solid tumor such as melanoma, head and neck, liver or kidney cancer.

The chain employs TRBV2 and TRBJ1-1; a possible D gene is TRBD1 (6 bases). Trimming took off 6 bases at V and 6 bases at J, with 14 bases between the two ends. The CDR3 loop spans 13 amino acids. The germline CDR1 and CDR2 sequences are SNHLY and FYNNEI. CDR3 residues: CASSNQGMAEAFF. DNA for the CDR3: TGTGCCAGCAGCAACCAGGGGATGGCTGAAGCTTTCTTT.

V and J are TRBV30 and TRBJ1-1, with D unclear. The CDR3 sequence is 14 residues long. Germline values: CDR1 GTSNPN, CDR2 SVGIG (reference sequence). Deletions cut 0 bases from V and 3 bases from J, with 11 bases between. CDR3 in amino acids: CAWSVVGYDTEAFF. CDR3 coding DNA: TGTGCCTGGAGTGTAGTCGGCTACGACACTGAAGCTTTCTTT.

J is TRBJ2-3 and V is TRBV6-1; maybe TRBD2 (5 bases). V was cut by 6 bases and J by 4 bases, with 14 bases left in between. Germline CDR1 MNHNS, CDR2 SASEGT. The length of the CDR3 is 14 residues. CDR3 sequence reads: CASREDSGADTQYF. The CDR3 region has the DNA TGTGCCAGCAGGGAGGATTCTGGGGCAGATACGCAGTATTTT.

In its sample, this clone was seen once. The chain combines TRBV5-1 with TRBJ1-2; TRBD1 agrees at 9 bases. The CDR3 loop spans 13 amino acids. Per germline, CDR1 SGHRS and CDR2 YFSETQ. J lost 4 bases, V lost 4 bases, and 2 bases had no gene match. The CDR3 protein is CASSPDRGYGYTF. The CDR3 nucleotides read TGCGCCAGCAGCCCGGACAGGGGCTATGGCTACACCTTC.

The CDR3 DNA sequence: TGCGCCAGCAGCCAAGAAACCGGAACCCAGTACTTC. It is translated as CASSQETGTQYF. The chain carries TRBV4-1 and TRBJ2-5; the D is unclear. V was clipped by 0 bases and J by 8 bases, with 7 bases between them. CDR3 length: 12 amino acids. CDR1 is MGHRA, CDR2 YSYEKL, per germline.

The V and J genes are TRBV7-6 and TRBJ1-2, with TRBD1 matching 9 bases. The CDR3 totals 13 residues. Trimming cost V 0 bases and J 10 bases; bases outside gene matches: 3. Germline CDR1 is SGHVS and CDR2 is FNYEAQ. The CDR3 region has the DNA TGTGCCAGCAGCTTAGCCCGGACAGGGGACTACACCTTC. Its translation is CASSLARTGDYTF.

This clone was detected once. The rearrangement links TRBV7-8 to TRBJ1-4; maybe TRBD1 (6 bases). Germline assignment: CDR1 SGHVS and CDR2 FQNEAQ. The CDR3 totals 14 residues. The germline V and J ends were trimmed by 3 bases and 11 bases, with 16 bases remaining between them. The CDR3 nucleotides are TGTGCCAGCAGCTTGAGGCTAGGGGGACGGAAACTGTTTTTT. Translated: CASSLRLGGRKLFF.

The gene calls are TRBV28 and TRBJ2-3; D possibly corresponds to TRBD2 (7 bases). Germline CDR1 is MDHEN and CDR2 is SYDVKM. Deletions cut 5 bases from V and 6 bases from J, with 18 bases between. This CDR3 spans 15 amino acids. CDR3 sequence (DNA): TGTGCCAGCAGTCTCTCTTGGGGGGGCATGGATACGCAGTATTTT. Protein: CASSLSWGGMDTQYF.

The J gene is TRBJ1-2, the V gene TRBV25-1, with D maybe TRBD1 (5 bases). V was pared by 2 bases and J by 4 bases, with 11 bases between. CDR1 is MGHDK, CDR2 SYGVNS, per germline. This CDR3 has 14 residues. CDR3 nucleotides: TGTGCCAGCAGTGAAGTAGGGGTAGGCTATGGCTACACCTTC. It translates to CASSEVGVGYGYTF.

This chain links TRBV5-4 with TRBJ1-2; D is ambiguous. CDR3 size: 13 residues. The germline gives CDR1 SGHNT, CDR2 YYREEE (reference sequence). Trimming removed 0 bases at V and 0 bases at J, with 3 bases between. CDR3 in DNA: TGTGCCAGCAGCTTGGCCCCTAACTATGGCTACACCTTC. Encoded protein: CASSLAPNYGYTF.

V and J are TRBV2 and TRBJ2-1; D is perhaps TRBD2 (6 bases). V was cut by 0 bases and J by 6 bases, with 9 bases left in between. The CDR3 is made up of 14 amino acids. Germline assignment: CDR1 SNHLY and CDR2 FYNNEI. CDR3 loop: CASSEAGGSNEQFF. For the CDR3, the DNA is TGTGCCAGCAGTGAAGCGGGAGGTTCCAATGAGCAGTTCTTC.

The DNA for the CDR3 is TGTGCCAGTAGTGCCGGGGTACACATTCAGTACTTC. Translation gives CASSAGVHIQYF. V usage is TRBV19 and J usage is TRBJ2-4; D is possibly TRBD2 (5 bases). V was pared by 5 bases and J by 8 bases, with 10 bases between. The germline CDR1 and CDR2 sequences are LNHDA and SQIVND (reference sequence). The CDR3 sequence is 12 residues long.

The CDR3 nucleotides read TGTGCCAGCAGCGGGGGAACTAGCGGGATAGTAGATACGCAGTATTTT. Translation gives CASSGGTSGIVDTQYF. The chain combines TRBV9 with TRBJ2-3, with 10 bases fitting TRBD2. The V gene's germline CDR1 is SGDLS and CDR2 YYNGEE. The CDR3 spans 16 residues. V lost 3 bases to trimming and J lost 5 bases; unmatched junction nucleotides: 9.

This chain uses TRBV28 with TRBJ2-2, with D uncertain. This CDR3 region has 12 residues. Germline loops: CDR1 MDHEN, CDR2 SYDVKM. The V gene lost 6 bases and the J gene lost 1 base, with 3 bases spanning the gap. In nucleotides, the CDR3 is TGTGCCAGCAGCGAGAACACCGGGGAGCTGTTTTTT. Protein sequence: CASSENTGELFF.

This clone was detected a few times. The genes are TRBV30 and TRBJ1-3; D gene unclear. CDR3 size: 13 residues. Trimming removed 5 bases at V and 4 bases at J, with 12 bases between. Germline CDR1 GTSNPN, CDR2 SVGIG (reference sequence). The DNA for the CDR3 is TGTGCCTGGGAAAAAAGAGGAGGAAACACCATATATTTT. This encodes CAWEKRGGNTIYF.

V and J are TRBV7-3 and TRBJ2-5, with TRBD2 identical over 8 bases. J gave up 4 bases and V 1 base, and 5 bases lay outside the gene matches. The V gene's germline CDR1 is SGHTA and CDR2 FQGTGA. There are 15 residues in the CDR3. The CDR3 is CASSLNGRGRETQYF. CDR3 coding DNA: TGTGCCAGCAGCTTAAACGGGAGGGGTAGAGAGACCCAGTACTTC.

This clone was detected a few times. This sequence joins TRBV4-1 and TRBJ2-7; possible D gene TRBD1, 5 bases. The CDR3 covers 13 residues. V was clipped by 4 bases and J by 2 bases, with 9 bases between them. The germline V gene has CDR1 MGHRA and CDR2 YSYEKL. CDR3 sequence (DNA): TGCGCCAGCAGCCTCGACAGACCCTACGAGCAGTACTTC. This translates into CASSLDRPYEQYF.

V and J are TRBV28 and TRBJ2-7, with 11 nucleotides matching TRBD2. This CDR3 is built from 15 residues. From germline, CDR1 is MDHEN and CDR2 SYDVKM. V lost 3 bases and J lost 2; bases outside the gene matches: 3. The CDR3 reads CASSFSSGGTYEQYF. In nucleotides, the CDR3 is TGTGCCAGCAGTTTCTCTAGCGGGGGGACCTACGAGCAGTACTTC.

The rearrangement links TRBV11-2 to TRBJ2-7, with 10 bases lining up with TRBD1. Trimming took 5 bases from V and 6 from J; bases not matched to a gene: 16. This CDR3 comprises 17 residues. Per the germline V gene, CDR1 is SGHAT and CDR2 is FQNNGV. Here the CDR3 reads CASSVPGQGSHRGEQYF. The DNA for the CDR3 is TGTGCCAGCAGCGTCCCGGGACAGGGGTCCCACCGTGGCGAGCAGTACTTC.

This chain uses TRBV7-2 with TRBJ1-2; the D is unclear. Deletions cut 4 bases from V and 0 bases from J, with 12 bases between. CDR3 length: 15 residues. Looked up from germline, CDR1 is SGHTA and CDR2 is FQGNSA. The CDR3 is CASSSQPGANYGYTF. CDR3 in DNA: TGTGCCAGCAGCTCCCAACCCGGAGCTAACTATGGCTACACCTTC.

This chain links TRBV5-8 with TRBJ2-3; either TRBD1 or TRBD2 may fit D (5 bases each). V gave up 4 bases and J gave up 2 bases, with 11 bases separating them. CDR3 length: 14 amino acids. CDR1 and CDR2 (germline): SGHTS, YDEGEE. The CDR3 loop reads CASSRDGPTDTQYF. As DNA, the CDR3 is TGTGCCAGCAGCCGGGACGGACCCACAGATACGCAGTATTTT.

This clone appeared once. V usage is TRBV29-1 and J usage is TRBJ2-7, with 7 bases fitting TRBD2. Trimming at V came to 4 bases and at J to 3 bases, leaving 6 bases not matched to a gene. Looked up from germline, CDR1 is SQVTM and CDR2 is ANQGSEA. The CDR3 sequence is 13 residues long. The CDR3, as DNA: TGCAGCGTTGTTGCGGGGGATGGCTACGAGCAGTACTTC. It codes for CSVVAGDGYEQYF.

This clone was seen a single time. This chain links TRBV10-3 with TRBJ1-6; TRBD1 matches 10 bases. The germline V gene has CDR1 ENHRY and CDR2 SYGVKD. Germline trimming cut 8 bases from V and 8 bases from J; bases unmatched to any gene: 0. The CDR3 is made up of 12 amino acids. The CDR3 nucleotides are TGTGCCATCGGACAGGGGGATTCACCCCTCCACTTT. Translating gives CAIGQGDSPLHF.

This clone was seen a single time. The chain is built from TRBV5-1 and TRBJ1-4, with 9 bases identical to TRBD1. The V gene's germline CDR1 is SGHRS and CDR2 YFSETQ. Trimming cost V 4 bases and J 0 bases; bases outside gene matches: 4. The CDR3 loop spans 16 amino acids. CDR3 loop: CASSRTGAATNEKLFF. CDR3 DNA sequence: TGCGCCAGCAGCCGGACAGGGGCTGCAACTAATGAAAAACTGTTTTTT.